This T cell receptor beta chain comes out of a study of cytomegalovirus exposure and HLA in healthy donors. In the study overall: The roughly 130 validation repertoires, a later analysis reported, used the same platform as the roughly 650 repertoires from the first cohort. Study-wide results and caveats: The dataset shows that most TCR sequences were rare, while some public TCRs occurred in many donors. It was confirmed in vitro that three of the CMV-associated chains were specific for CMV antigens.

Repertoires were generated with immunoSEQ multiplex PCR, while TCRdb's copy carries only in-frame clones and drops some. Here the sample spans about 200,000 clones, around 84% being singletons. V was clipped by 7 bases and J by 5 bases; unmatched bases: 5. Germline CDR1 is SEHNR and CDR2 is FQNEAQ (reference sequence). The CDR3 is 13 residues long. To note about this clone: The antigen remains undetermined.

Material for sequencing was PBMCs. The J gene is TRBJ2-1, the V gene TRBV7-9; 7 positions match TRBD1. This clonotype originated in a woman in her 30s in good health and CMV-seropositive. DNA of the CDR3: TGTGCCAGCACCGACAGGGCCGACAATGAGCAGTTCTTC. Translated: CASTDRADNEQFF.